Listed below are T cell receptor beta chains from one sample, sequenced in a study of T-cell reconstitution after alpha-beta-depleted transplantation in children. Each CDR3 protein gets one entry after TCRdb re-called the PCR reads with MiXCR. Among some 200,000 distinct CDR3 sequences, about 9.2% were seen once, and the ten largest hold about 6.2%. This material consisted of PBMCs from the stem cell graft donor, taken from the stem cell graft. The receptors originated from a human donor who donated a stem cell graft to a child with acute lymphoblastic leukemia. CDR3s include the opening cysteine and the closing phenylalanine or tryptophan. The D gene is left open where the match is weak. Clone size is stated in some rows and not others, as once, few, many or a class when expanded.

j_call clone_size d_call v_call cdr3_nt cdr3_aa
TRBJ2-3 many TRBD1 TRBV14 TGTGCCAGCAGCCAAGGACAGGGGACAGATACGCAGTATTTT CASSQGQGTDTQYF
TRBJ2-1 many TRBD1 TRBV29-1 TGCAGCGTTGAAGGGACAGGATCCTACAATGAGCAGTTCTTC CSVEGTGSYNEQFF
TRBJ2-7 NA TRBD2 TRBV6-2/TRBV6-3 TGTGCCAGCAGTCTATTCGGGACTAGTGGGGACTACGAGCAGTACTTC CASSLFGTSGDYEQYF
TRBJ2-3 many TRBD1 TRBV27 TGTGCCAGCAGTTTACGACAGGGCTTTGGTACGCAGTATTTT CASSLRQGFGTQYF
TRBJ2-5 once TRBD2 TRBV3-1 TGTGCCAGCAGCCACCCCTTTGGACTAGCGGAAGAGACCCAGTACTTC CASSHPFGLAEETQYF
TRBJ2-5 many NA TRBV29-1 TGCAGCGTTGTATGGCCTCCGGATTCTGGGCGAGAGACCCAGTACTTC CSVVWPPDSGRETQYF
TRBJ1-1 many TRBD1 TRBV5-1 TGCGCCAGCAGCTTGGCCGGGACAGGTAACACTGAAGCTTTCTTT CASSLAGTGNTEAFF
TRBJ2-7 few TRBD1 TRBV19 TGTGCCAGTATGAAGAGGACAGGGGGCGGGATGCCAACCTACGAGCAGTACTTC CASMKRTGGGMPTYEQYF
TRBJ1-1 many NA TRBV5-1 TGCGCCAGCAGCTTGGCCAACCAGAACACTGAAGCTTTCTTT CASSLANQNTEAFF
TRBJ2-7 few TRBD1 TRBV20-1 TGCAGTGCTAGGGGGACAGCCTCCTACGAGCAGTACTTC CSARGTASYEQYF
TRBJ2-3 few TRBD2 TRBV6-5 TGTGCCAGCAGTCCTCCAGTAGCGGGGTCGTCAGATACGCAGTATTTT CASSPPVAGSSDTQYF
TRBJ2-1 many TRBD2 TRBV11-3 TGTGCCAGCAGCTTAGGCCCCGGCGGGGGGAGCTCCTACAATGAGCAGTTCTTC CASSLGPGGGSSYNEQFF
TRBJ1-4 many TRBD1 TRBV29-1 TGCAGCGTTGACCGGACAGGGGTCGATGAAAAACTGTTTTTT CSVDRTGVDEKLFF
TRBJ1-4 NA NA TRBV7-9 TGTGCCAGCAGCTCTCAGGGGCCGGCTAATGAAAAACTGTTTTTT CASSSQGPANEKLFF
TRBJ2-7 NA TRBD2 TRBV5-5 TGTGCCAGCGGATTATATCTAGCGGGGGAAATCTACTACGAGCAGTACTTC CASGLYLAGEIYYEQYF
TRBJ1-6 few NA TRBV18 TGTGCCAGCCACAACTCAAATTCACCCCTCCACTTT CASHNSNSPLHF
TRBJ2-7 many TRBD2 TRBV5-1 TGCGCCAGCAGCTCAACCGGGACTAAATCCTACGAGCAGTACTTC CASSSTGTKSYEQYF
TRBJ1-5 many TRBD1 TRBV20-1 TGCAGTGCTGAGACAGGGGGGCAGCCCCAGCATTTT CSAETGGQPQHF
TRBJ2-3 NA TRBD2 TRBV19 TGTGCCAGTAGTATGGGACTATCCACAGATACGCAGTATTTT CASSMGLSTDTQYF
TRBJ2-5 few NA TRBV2 TGTGCCAGCAGCCCCTCAGGGTCCCAGTACTTC CASSPSGSQYF
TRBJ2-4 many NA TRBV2 TGTGCCAGCAGCCCCACAGGGATGGTCGGGAAAAACATTCAGTACTTC CASSPTGMVGKNIQYF
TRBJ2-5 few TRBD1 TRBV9 TGTGCCAGCAGCGTAGTGGGGACAGGGACTCGAGAGACCCAGTACTTC CASSVVGTGTRETQYF
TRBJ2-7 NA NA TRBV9 TGTGCCAGCAGCGGGAGGGACTCTAGCTCCTACGAGCAGTACTTC CASSGRDSSSYEQYF
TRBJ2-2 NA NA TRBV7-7 TGTGCCAGCAGCCCTACATGGAACCCGAACACCGGGGAGCTGTTTTTT CASSPTWNPNTGELFF
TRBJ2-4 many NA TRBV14 TGTGCCAGCAGCCAAGAAAAGCTAGTCGGTGACCTCTCAGCCAAAAACATTCAGTACTTC CASSQEKLVGDLSAKNIQYF
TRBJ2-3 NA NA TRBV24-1 TGTGCCACCAGTGATTTACCGGGACTCGACGGGGGCACAGATACGCAGTATTTT CATSDLPGLDGGTDTQYF
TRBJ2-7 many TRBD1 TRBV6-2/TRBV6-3 TGTGCCAGCTGCTCTGGACAGGCCTACGAGCAGTACTTC CASCSGQAYEQYF
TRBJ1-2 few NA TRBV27 TGTGCCAGCAGTTTCTGGGGCGCCAATGGCTACACCTTC CASSFWGANGYTF
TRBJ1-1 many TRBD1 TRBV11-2 TGTGCCAGCAGACCTAACAGGGGGTTGAACACTGAAGCTTTCTTT CASRPNRGLNTEAFF
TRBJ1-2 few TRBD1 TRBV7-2 TGTGCCAGCAGCTTACGGGTGGGGAAACAGGGGCCCTCTACGAGCTACACCTTC CASSLRVGKQGPSTSYTF
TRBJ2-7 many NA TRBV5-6 TGTGCCAGCAGCGCTGGGGGCGAGCAGTACTTC CASSAGGEQYF
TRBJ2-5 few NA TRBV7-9 TGTGCCAGCAGCTTAACACCCCACCAAGAGACCCAGTACTTC CASSLTPHQETQYF
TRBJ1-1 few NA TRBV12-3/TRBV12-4 TGTGCCAGCAGCCCGGACAGAGGGTACGGGAACACTGAAGCTTTCTTT CASSPDRGYGNTEAFF
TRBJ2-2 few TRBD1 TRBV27 TGTGCCAGCAGCCCAACCGCGACAGGGCTTCCCGGGGAGCTGTTTTTT CASSPTATGLPGELFF